One sample yielded the 17 T cell receptor beta chains listed below, sequenced in a study of kidney transplant recipient with SARS-CoV-2 infection. One entry per CDR3 protein, called by TCRdb with MiXCR from the reads. The profile covers under 300,000 distinct CDR3 sequences, with around 30% appearing a single time and less than 8.5% taken by the ten largest. This sample comprised a blood sample, obtained at baseline and on day 111 from a kidney transplant recipient. The receptor source for this set is a young adult male patient who had COVID-19 and was a kidney transplant recipient. Some T cells may possibly be graft donor cells.

This clonotype was counted only a few times. The chain combines TRBV6-5 with TRBJ2-1; TRBD1 matches at 8 bases. Losses at the gene ends were 7 bases for V and 0 bases for J; bases not matched to a gene: 2. Per germline, CDR1 MNHEY and CDR2 SVGAGI. CDR3 size: 14 residues. The CDR3 bases are TGTGCCAGCACCGACAGGGGCTCCTACAATGAGCAGTTCTTC. As protein: CASTDRGSYNEQFF.

Ten or more counts support this clonotype. The rearrangement joins TRBV12-3 or TRBV12-4 to TRBJ1-5, with D perhaps TRBD1 (6 bases). V shed 5 bases and J shed 0 bases, with 11 bases lying between them. The CDR3 consists of 15 residues. The CDR3 sequence is CASSDRRDSNQPQHF. The CDR3 DNA reads as TGTGCCAGCAGTGACAGGCGGGATAGCAATCAGCCCCAGCATTTT.

This clonotype was seen repeatedly, ten times or more. This sequence joins TRBV21-1 and TRBJ1-3; TRBD1, the table's D call, was not compared with the DNA. TRBV21-1 is labeled a pseudogene. The length of the CDR3 is 12 residues. CDR3 in amino acids: CAIPGQGNTIYF. CDR3 bases: TGTGCCATCCCGGGACAGGGAAACACCATATATTTT.

Ten or more counts support this clonotype. The chain is built from TRBV27 and TRBJ1-1; the match to TRBD1 covers 11 bases. Germline V CDR1 and CDR2: MNHEY, SMNVEV (reference sequence). This CDR3 is built from 18 residues. Trimming cost V 5 bases and J 3 bases; bases outside gene matches: 14. Here the CDR3 DNA reads TGTGCCAGCAGTCTCAGCTTAATCGGGACAGGGGGTGACACTGAAGCTTTCTTT. Protein: CASSLSLIGTGGDTEAFF.

Remarks on this clonotype: A much bigger clone sits one base away, suggesting this may be a read error. The V gene is TRBV5-4, the J gene TRBJ1-2; D unclear. The CDR3 has 14 amino acids. The V gene lost 7 bases and the J gene lost 4 bases, with 17 bases spanning the gap. CDR1 is SGHNT, CDR2 YYREEE, per germline (reference sequence). CDR3 in amino acids: CASGLSNAIYGYTF. The CDR3 DNA is TGTGCCAGCGGCCTTTCAAATGCTATCTATGGCTACACCTTC.

Worth noting for this clonotype: A read error may explain this, as a much larger clone is one base away. The chain joins TRBV28 to TRBJ1-1; D remains unclear. The CDR3 loop spans 11 amino acids. Germline V CDR1 and CDR2: MDHEN, SYDVKM. In DNA form, the CDR3 reads TGTACCAGCACGTTTTTAACTGAAGCTTTCTTT. It translates to CTSTFLTEAFF. The whole variable domain, filled in from reference TRBV28 and TRBJ1-1, reads DVKVTQSSRYLVKRTGEKVFLECVQDMDHENMFWYRQDPGLGLRLIYFSYDVKMKEKGDIPEGYSVSREKKERFSLILESASTNQTSMYLCTSTFLTEAFFGQGTRLTVV.

The table lists this clonotype with many counts. The J gene is TRBJ2-7, the V gene TRBV7-9, with 7 bases lining up with TRBD1. The V and J ends lost 5 bases and 3 bases, in that order; junction bases with no gene match: 10. The CDR3 is 15 amino acids. Germline assignment: CDR1 SEHNR and CDR2 FQNEAQ (reference sequence). The CDR3 is CASSHLTGLFYEQYF. The CDR3 DNA reads TGTGCCAGCAGCCACCTGACAGGGCTATTCTACGAGCAGTACTTC.

The chain links TRBV5-1 to TRBJ1-2; D uncertain. V lost 7 bases and J 4 bases, leaving 23 bases between the germline ends. This CDR3 spans 16 amino acids. In germline, CDR1 is SGHRS, CDR2 YFSETQ. This CDR3 reads CASPCVSVRKTYGYTF. The CDR3 DNA is TGCGCCAGCCCATGTGTATCGGTTCGAAAGACCTATGGCTACACCTTC.

Ten or more counts support this clonotype. The rearrangement joins TRBV12-3 or TRBV12-4 to TRBJ2-5; D not resolved. V was shortened by 3 bases and J by 4 bases, with 9 bases between the two germline ends. The CDR3 sequence is 13 residues long. The CDR3 DNA sequence: TGTGCCAGCAGTTTCTGGGCAAGAGAGACCCAGTACTTC. Protein sequence: CASSFWARETQYF.

This clonotype was detected ten times or more. The V call is TRBV6-5, the J call TRBJ1-2; 10 bases are shared with TRBD1. Germline assignment: CDR1 MNHEY and CDR2 SVGAGI. The CDR3 contains 12 residues. The V gene end was trimmed by 6 bases and the J gene end by 8 bases; junction bases not matched to a gene: 3. The CDR3 DNA is TGTGCCAGCAGATTGGACAGGGGGGGCTACACCTTC. This encodes CASRLDRGGYTF.

The rearrangement joins TRBV6-5 to TRBJ1-5; TRBD1 matches at 7 bases. Germline V gene sequence: CDR1 MNHEY, CDR2 SVGAGI. The V gene end was trimmed by 6 bases and the J gene end by 6 bases; junction bases not matched to a gene: 5. This CDR3 region has 13 residues. CDR3 DNA: TGTGCCAGCAGGCCACAGGGGCTTCAGCCCCAGCATTTT. This codes for CASRPQGLQPQHF.

This clonotype occurred a few times. This chain uses TRBV9 with TRBJ2-4; 11 nucleotides line up with TRBD2. Germline assignment: CDR1 SGDLS and CDR2 YYNGEE. The CDR3 runs to 18 residues. Losses at the gene ends were 0 bases for V and 6 bases for J; bases not matched to a gene: 11. The CDR3 DNA follows: TGTGCCAGCAGCGTAGGAGATAGCGGGGGGGCCTTGGTAAACATTCAGTACTTC. Translated, it gives CASSVGDSGGALVNIQYF.

As for this clonotype: This could be a read error, since a much larger clone is one nucleotide away. This chain joins TRBV3-1 and TRBJ1-2; unclear D gene. The germline V gene has CDR1 LGHDT and CDR2 YNNKEL (reference sequence). This CDR3 has 17 residues. CDR3 sequence: CASSLVTTLRKTYGYIF. The CDR3 DNA reads as TGTGCCAGCAGCTTAGTTACCACCCTTCGAAAGACCTATGGCTACATCTTC.

With respect to this clonotype: A read error may be the cause here, since a much bigger clone is one base away. V usage is TRBV19 and J usage is TRBJ2-7; tentative D call: TRBD2 (5 bases). The CDR3 runs to 17 residues. The germline V gene encodes CDR1 LNHDA and CDR2 SQIVND (reference sequence). In nucleotides, the CDR3 is TGTGCCGGTAGCCCCGGAATTAGCGACACAGTTTTCTACGAGCAGTACTTC. The encoded protein is CAGSPGISDTVFYEQYF.

V is TRBV3-1 and J is TRBJ2-5; D ambiguous. The CDR3 is made up of 17 amino acids. CDR1 is LGHDT, CDR2 YNNKEL, per germline (reference sequence). Trimming took 5 bases from V and 5 from J, leaving 24 bases between them. The CDR3 sequence: CASSMSVPISSSETQYF. DNA of the CDR3: TGTGCCAGCAGCATGAGCGTTCCCATTTCTTCCTCTGAGACCCAGTACTTC.

This clonotype was seen a few times. Just one base apart from a much larger clone, this may be a read error. The rearrangement links TRBV6-5 to TRBJ2-1, with TRBD2 matching over 10 bases. The germline CDR1 and CDR2 sequences are MNHEY and SVGAGI. The CDR3 consists of 17 residues. DNA of the CDR3: TGTGCCAGCAGTGAACTCCAGCGGGAGGGCCTGGTCGATGAGCAGTCCTTC. This translates into CASSELQREGLVDEQSF.

This clonotype came up many times. The rearrangement uses TRBV28 and TRBJ2-5, with 9 positions matching TRBD2. After removal of 8 bases from V and 1 base from J, the junction contained 11 bases not matched to a gene. Germline V gives CDR1 MDHEN, CDR2 SYDVKM. This CDR3 has 16 residues. The CDR3 DNA is TGTGCCAGCTTCCCCGGGGCTAGCGGGGCCCAAGAGACCCAGTACTTC. Its protein product is CASFPGASGAQETQYF. The full variable domain, its missing parts supplied by reference TRBV28 and TRBJ2-5, is DVKVTQSSRYLVKRTGEKVFLECVQDMDHENMFWYRQDPGLGLRLIYFSYDVKMKEKGDIPEGYSVSREKKERFSLILESASTNQTSMYLCASFPGASGAQETQYFGPGTRLLVL.